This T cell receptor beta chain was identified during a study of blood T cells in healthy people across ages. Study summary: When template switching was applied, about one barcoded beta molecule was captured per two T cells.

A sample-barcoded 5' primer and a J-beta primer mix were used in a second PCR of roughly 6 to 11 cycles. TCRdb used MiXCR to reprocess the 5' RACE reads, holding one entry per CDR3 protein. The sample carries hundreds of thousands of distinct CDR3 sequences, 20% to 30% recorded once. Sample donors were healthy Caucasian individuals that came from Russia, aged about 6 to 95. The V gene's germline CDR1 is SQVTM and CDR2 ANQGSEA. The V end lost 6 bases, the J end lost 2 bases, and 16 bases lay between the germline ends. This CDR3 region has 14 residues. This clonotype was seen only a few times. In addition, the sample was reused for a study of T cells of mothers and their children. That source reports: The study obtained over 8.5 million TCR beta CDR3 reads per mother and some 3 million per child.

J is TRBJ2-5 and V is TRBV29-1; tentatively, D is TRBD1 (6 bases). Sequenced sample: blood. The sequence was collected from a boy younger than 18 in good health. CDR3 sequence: CSVGQIVMQETQYF. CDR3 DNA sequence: TGCAGCGTCGGACAGATCGTGATGCAAGAGACCCAGTACTTC.